This is a list of T cell receptor beta chains from one sample in a study of T cell repertoires and HLA-DP antigens. TCRdb's table, derived via immunoSEQ multiplex PCR, lists solely in-frame clones and lacks some. In the table there are fewer than 95,000 clones, roughly 86% of which are singletons. These receptors' antigens are unknown. The sequenced sample consisted of CD4+ T cells from PBMCs. These receptors all stem from a man aged 50-60 years in good health and CMV-seronegative. CDR3s include the opening cysteine and the closing phenylalanine or tryptophan. The order of the fields is D gene, clone size, V gene, J gene, CDR3 DNA, CDR3 protein. D genes are given only for firm matches. Clone sizes are given selectively: once, few, many, or a class where the clone is expanded.

NA	once	TRBV7-2	TRBJ1-4	TGTGCCAGCAGTCCCGGACAGTCCAACCTGTTTTTT	CASSPGQSNLFF
NA	NA	TRBV27	TRBJ1-5	TGTGCCAGCAGGATGGGGGGGGTTAATCAGCCCCAGCATTTT	CASRMGGVNQPQHF
TRBD1	NA	TRBV7-6	TRBJ1-1	TGTGCCAGCAGCATGGGGACAGGGGGCCGGAACACTGAAGCTTTCTTT	CASSMGTGGRNTEAFF
TRBD1	few	TRBV7-2	TRBJ2-7	TGTGCCAGCAGCTTGGGGACAGGGGTCCACGAGCAGTACTTC	CASSLGTGVHEQYF
NA	NA	TRBV28	TRBJ1-1	TGTGCCAGCAGTCGGCCATTCACAGGGAAGGCTGAAGCTTTCTTT	CASSRPFTGKAEAFF
NA	NA	TRBV10-3	TRBJ2-7	TGTGCCATCAGTGAGTTGACTGGGTCGCCCTACGAGCAGTACTTC	CAISELTGSPYEQYF
NA	NA	TRBV7-9	TRBJ2-7	TGTGCCAGCAGCCCCGACAGGAGTAACGACGAGCAGTACTTC	CASSPDRSNDEQYF
TRBD1	NA	TRBV29-1	TRBJ1-1	TGCAGCGTTGTCGCGGGTCAACAGGGGACGACTGAAGCTTTCTTT	CSVVAGQQGTTEAFF
TRBD2	NA	TRBV18	TRBJ2-1	TGTGCCAGCTCACCGCTACCCAGCGGGAGCTCCTACAATGAGCAGTTCTTC	CASSPLPSGSSYNEQFF
NA	NA	TRBV19	TRBJ2-3	TGTGCCAGTAGTATTGGGAGACTGCTCACAGATACGCAGTATTTT	CASSIGRLLTDTQYF
NA	once	TRBV13	TRBJ2-7	TGTGCCAGCAGCTTAGAAAGGGAGCAGTACTTC	CASSLEREQYF
TRBD1	NA	TRBV28	TRBJ2-6	TGTGCCAGCAAACCGGGACAGGGGTCTGGGGCCAACGTCCTGACTTTC	CASKPGQGSGANVLTF
NA	NA	TRBV2	TRBJ2-7	TGTGCCAGCAGTGGACTGAAATCCTACGAGCAGTACTTC	CASSGLKSYEQYF
TRBD1	NA	TRBV4-3	TRBJ1-4	TGCGCCAGCAGCCAAGGCGTGGGTTTGGGGACAGGCCCAGGGGAAAAACTGTTTTTT	CASSQGVGLGTGPGEKLFF
NA	NA	TRBV18	TRBJ1-1	TGTGCCAGCTCACCTCAGGAGGGGACTGAAGCTTTCTTT	CASSPQEGTEAFF
TRBD1	NA	TRBV5-1	TRBJ2-2	TGCGCCAGTGGGACAGGGGGCCGGGAGCTGTTTTTT	CASGTGGRELFF
NA	few	TRBV19	TRBJ2-1	TGTGCCAGTAGTAAGGTTGGAAGGAGTGAGCAGTTCTTC	CASSKVGRSEQFF
TRBD2	NA	TRBV6-5	TRBJ2-7	TGTGCCAGCAGCCCGGTGGGAGGGAGGGACGAGCAGTACTTC	CASSPVGGRDEQYF
NA	NA	TRBV11-2	TRBJ2-2	TGTGCCAGCAGCCCCCAACGAACCGGGGAGCTGTTTTTT	CASSPQRTGELFF
NA	NA	TRBV29-1	TRBJ2-1	TGCAGCGTTGCGCAGGGAGGTGAGCAGTTCTTC	CSVAQGGEQFF
NA	NA	TRBV11-2	TRBJ1-3	TGTGCCAGCAGCTTAGCGGGAACTGGAAACACCATATATTTT	CASSLAGTGNTIYF
NA	NA	TRBV18	TRBJ2-7	TGTGCCAGCTCACGAGACGACGGAGTCGAGCAGTACTTC	CASSRDDGVEQYF
TRBD1	NA	TRBV7-9	TRBJ2-7	TGTGCCAGCAGCCCCGACAGGGGCTTCTCCTACGAGCAGTACTTC	CASSPDRGFSYEQYF
NA	NA	TRBV6-5	TRBJ1-3	TGTGCCAGCAGGAAAGGACAGAACTCTGGAAACACCATATATTTT	CASRKGQNSGNTIYF
TRBD2	NA	TRBV29-1	TRBJ2-3	TGCAGCGTGGACACTAGCGGGGGCACAGATACGCAGTATTTT	CSVDTSGGTDTQYF
NA	NA	TRBV30	TRBJ2-3	TGTGCCTGGAGTCTCAGGGAGACAGATACGCAGTATTTT	CAWSLRETDTQYF
NA	once	TRBV9	TRBJ1-1	TGTGCCAGCAGCGAAGGGAACACTGAAGCTTTCTTT	CASSEGNTEAFF
NA	once	TRBV11-3	TRBJ2-2	TGTGCCAGCAGTCCTACACCCACCGGGGAGCTGTTTTTT	CASSPTPTGELFF
NA	NA	TRBV10-3	TRBJ2-1	TGTGCCATGGGTCAGACCCTTGCGAATGAGCAGTTCTTC	CAMGQTLANEQFF
TRBD1	NA	TRBV5-5	TRBJ1-1	TGTGCCAGCAGCTGGGGACAGGTAAACACTGAAGCTTTCTTT	CASSWGQVNTEAFF
TRBD2	NA	TRBV6-5	TRBJ2-2	TGTGCCACAAGAACCAGGACTAGCGCCGGGGAGCTGTTTTTT	CATRTRTSAGELFF
NA	NA	TRBV11-1	TRBJ2-2	TGTGCCAGCAGCTTACAGGACACCGGGGAGCTGTTTTTT	CASSLQDTGELFF
NA	NA	TRBV7-6	TRBJ2-5	TGTGCCAGCAGCCCAAACGGGCCTCCCTACCAAGAGACCCAGTACTTC	CASSPNGPPYQETQYF
NA	NA	TRBV4-3	TRBJ2-1	TGCGCCAGCAGCCAAGCGCTACAGGGAGACTACAATGAGCAGTTCTTC	CASSQALQGDYNEQFF
TRBD1	NA	TRBV7-6	TRBJ2-1	TGTGCCAGCAGCTTAGAGGGGACAGGAACTTACAATGAGCAGTTCTTC	CASSLEGTGTYNEQFF
NA	NA	TRBV4-1	TRBJ1-6	TGCGCCAGCAGCCAAGCTTCGGGACTGGGTAATTCACCCCTCCACTTT	CASSQASGLGNSPLHF
NA	NA	TRBV10-3	TRBJ1-2	TGTGCCATCAGTGCTTCTGAGTTATGGCCCTCTAACTATGGCTACACCTTC	CAISASELWPSNYGYTF
NA	NA	TRBV10-3	TRBJ1-5	TGTGCCATCGCGGCGGACAGCCACAATCAGCCCCAGCATTTT	CAIAADSHNQPQHF